This T cell receptor (beta chain) comes out of a study of blood T cell repertoires in COVID-19. Authors' data handling: The authors estimated nucleated cell counts from reference gene primer amplification. Profiled with immunoSEQ multiplex PCR; TCRdb holds only in-frame clones, not every one. The V and J calls and clone size were taken over from that table, and D and trimming were inferred from the DNA. The table has roughly 80,000 clones, approximately 80% seen once; the top ten hold around 13%. The source material was peripheral blood. The source of this sequence is a human donor in a cohort sampled during active COVID-19.

CDR3 DNA: TGTGCCAGCAGCTTGGGGGTCGGCAGGGGAGATACGCAGTATTTT. Residues: CASSLGVGRGDTQYF. This sequence joins TRBV5-6 and TRBJ2-3, with a possible D match to TRBD1 (6 bases). This CDR3 contains 15 residues. Between the trimmed V and J ends, which lost 0 bases and 5 bases, there was a span of 13 bases. Germline-derived CDR1 and CDR2 are SGHDT and YYEEEE. Full variable domain (outside the CDR3, taken from reference TRBV5-6 and TRBJ2-3): DAGVTQSPTHLIKTRGQQVTLRCSPKSGHDTVSWYQQALGQGPQFIFQYYEEEERQRGNFPDRFSGHQFPNYSSELNVNALLLGDSALYLCASSLGVGRGDTQYFGPGTRLTVL.